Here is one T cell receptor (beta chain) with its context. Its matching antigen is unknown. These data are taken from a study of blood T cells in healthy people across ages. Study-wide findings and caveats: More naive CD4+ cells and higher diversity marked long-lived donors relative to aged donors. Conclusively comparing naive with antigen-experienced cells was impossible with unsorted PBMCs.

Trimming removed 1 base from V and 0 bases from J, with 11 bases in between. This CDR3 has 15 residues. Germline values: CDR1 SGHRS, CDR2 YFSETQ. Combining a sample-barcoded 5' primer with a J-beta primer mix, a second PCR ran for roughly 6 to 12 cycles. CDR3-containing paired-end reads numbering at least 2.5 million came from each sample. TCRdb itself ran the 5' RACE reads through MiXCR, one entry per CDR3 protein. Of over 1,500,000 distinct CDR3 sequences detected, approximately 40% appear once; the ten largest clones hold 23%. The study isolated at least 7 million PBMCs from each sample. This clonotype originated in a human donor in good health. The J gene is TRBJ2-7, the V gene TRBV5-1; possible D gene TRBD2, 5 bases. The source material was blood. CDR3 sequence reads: CASSLHGESSYEQYF. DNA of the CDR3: TGCGCCAGCAGCTTGCATGGGGAGAGCTCCTACGAGCAGTACTTC.